This is a list of T cell receptor beta chains from one sample in a study of T cell repertoires in cytomegalovirus infection. TCRdb reprocessed the reads with MiXCR, giving one entry per CDR3 protein. Among under 850,000 distinct CDR3 sequences, around a third were seen once, and the ten largest hold roughly 20%. The antigens these receptors bind are not known. The material was cultured PBMCs, obtained from culture after CMV antigen stimulation. All receptors derive from a human donor in good health (CMV status not recorded). Some clones in this sample may be carry-over from other donors' samples. Each CDR3 is given with its conserved first and last residue. D genes are given only for firm matches. The size field is filled for only some rows; it gives once, few, many or a size class.

J gene: TRBJ2-7; clone size: NA; V gene: TRBV6-8; D gene: NA; CDR3 protein: CASSYTATYEQYF; CDR3 DNA: TGTGCCAGCAGTTACACAGCCACCTACGAGCAGTACTTC
J gene: TRBJ1-2; clone size: NA; V gene: TRBV11-3; D gene: NA; CDR3 protein: CASSPRGYGNYGYTF; CDR3 DNA: TGTGCCAGCAGCCCCCGCGGCTACGGAAACTATGGCTACACCTTC
J gene: TRBJ2-7; clone size: few; V gene: TRBV6-2/TRBV6-3; D gene: NA; CDR3 protein: CASSWNSDSEQYF; CDR3 DNA: TGTGCCAGCAGTTGGAATAGCGATAGCGAGCAGTACTTC
J gene: TRBJ2-3; clone size: NA; V gene: TRBV7-2; D gene: NA; CDR3 protein: CASSRSRVRTDTQYF; CDR3 DNA: TGTGCCAGCAGCCGATCTAGGGTTAGAACAGATACGCAGTATTTT
J gene: TRBJ2-2; clone size: many; V gene: TRBV7-2; D gene: NA; CDR3 protein: CASSLGITGELFF; CDR3 DNA: TGTGCCAGCAGCTTAGGTATTACCGGGGAGCTGTTTTTT
J gene: TRBJ2-2; clone size: NA; V gene: TRBV5-1; D gene: NA; CDR3 protein: CASRVATTAGELFF; CDR3 DNA: TGCGCCAGCAGGGTGGCAACTACGGCCGGGGAGCTGTTTTTT
J gene: TRBJ2-3; clone size: few; V gene: TRBV4-2; D gene: NA; CDR3 protein: CASSQASGTPTQYF; CDR3 DNA: TGTGCCAGCAGCCAAGCCTCCGGGACTCCTACGCAGTATTTT
J gene: TRBJ1-5; clone size: few; V gene: TRBV19; D gene: NA; CDR3 protein: CASSMVDVYQPQHF; CDR3 DNA: TGTGCCAGTAGTATGGTGGACGTTTATCAGCCCCAGCATTTT
J gene: TRBJ1-2; clone size: NA; V gene: TRBV4-1; D gene: NA; CDR3 protein: CASSHLSPAARYGYTF; CDR3 DNA: TGCGCCAGCAGCCACTTATCCCCAGCCGCCCGCTATGGCTACACCTTC
J gene: TRBJ2-1; clone size: once; V gene: TRBV12-3/TRBV12-4; D gene: TRBD2; CDR3 protein: CASSYSTSGMNEQFF; CDR3 DNA: TGTGCCAGCAGTTACTCAACTAGCGGGATGAATGAGCAGTTCTTC
J gene: TRBJ2-3; clone size: many; V gene: TRBV7-2; D gene: NA; CDR3 protein: CASSFRGDTDTQYF; CDR3 DNA: TGTGCCAGCAGCTTCAGGGGCGACACAGATACGCAGTATTTT
J gene: TRBJ2-5; clone size: few; V gene: TRBV6-1; D gene: NA; CDR3 protein: CASSAGTPDGKTQYF; CDR3 DNA: TGTGCCAGCAGTGCCGGGACTCCCGATGGGAAGACCCAGTACTTC
J gene: TRBJ1-6; clone size: NA; V gene: TRBV2; D gene: TRBD1; CDR3 protein: CASRRTGSSPLHF; CDR3 DNA: TGTGCCAGCAGAAGGACAGGGTCTTCACCCCTCCACTTT
J gene: TRBJ2-5; clone size: NA; V gene: TRBV6-6; D gene: TRBD2; CDR3 protein: CASNLPGLAGGSGETQYF; CDR3 DNA: TGTGCCAGCAACTTACCGGGACTAGCGGGGGGGAGTGGAGAGACCCAGTACTTC
J gene: TRBJ1-2; clone size: few; V gene: TRBV12-3/TRBV12-4; D gene: NA; CDR3 protein: CASSLDRSYTF; CDR3 DNA: TGTGCCAGCAGTTTAGACAGGAGCTACACCTTC
J gene: TRBJ2-3; clone size: NA; V gene: TRBV6-1; D gene: TRBD1; CDR3 protein: CARAPGQGASDTQYF; CDR3 DNA: TGTGCCAGAGCCCCGGGACAGGGGGCATCAGATACGCAGTATTTT
J gene: TRBJ1-3; clone size: NA; V gene: TRBV14; D gene: NA; CDR3 protein: CASSQVGVSGNTIYF; CDR3 DNA: TGTGCCAGCAGCCAAGTTGGTGTCTCTGGAAACACCATATATTTT
J gene: TRBJ1-3; clone size: few; V gene: TRBV7-2; D gene: NA; CDR3 protein: CASSFGGNSGNTIYF; CDR3 DNA: TGTGCCAGCAGCTTTGGGGGGAACTCTGGAAACACCATATATTTT
J gene: TRBJ2-5; clone size: many; V gene: TRBV6-2/TRBV6-3; D gene: NA; CDR3 protein: CASRKQQTQYF; CDR3 DNA: TGTGCCAGCAGGAAACAGCAGACCCAGTACTTC
J gene: TRBJ1-2; clone size: few; V gene: TRBV6-5; D gene: NA; CDR3 protein: CASSDRRLHYGYTF; CDR3 DNA: TGTGCCAGCAGTGACCGGCGACTTCACTATGGCTACACCTTC
J gene: TRBJ2-3; clone size: NA; V gene: TRBV29-1; D gene: NA; CDR3 protein: CSVEDYDTQYF; CDR3 DNA: TGCAGCGTTGAAGATTACGATACGCAGTATTTT
J gene: TRBJ1-5; clone size: NA; V gene: TRBV5-1; D gene: NA; CDR3 protein: CASSLSEQDGNQPQHF; CDR3 DNA: TGCGCCAGCAGCCTTTCGGAACAGGATGGCAATCAGCCCCAGCATTTT
J gene: TRBJ2-3; clone size: NA; V gene: TRBV9; D gene: NA; CDR3 protein: CASSVSSGSSTDTQYF; CDR3 DNA: TGTGCCAGCAGCGTAAGTAGCGGCTCCAGCACAGATACGCAGTATTTT
J gene: TRBJ1-1; clone size: many; V gene: TRBV7-2; D gene: TRBD1; CDR3 protein: CASSNQGGYTEAFF; CDR3 DNA: TGTGCCAGCAGTAATCAGGGGGGTTACACTGAAGCTTTCTTT
J gene: TRBJ2-1; clone size: NA; V gene: TRBV19; D gene: NA; CDR3 protein: CASSIRAGVGEQFF; CDR3 DNA: TGTGCCAGTAGTATTAGGGCAGGGGTAGGGGAGCAGTTCTTC
J gene: TRBJ2-7; clone size: NA; V gene: TRBV27; D gene: TRBD2; CDR3 protein: CATSLAGPYEQYF; CDR3 DNA: TGTGCCACGTCATTAGCGGGGCCCTACGAGCAGTACTTC
J gene: TRBJ2-3; clone size: once; V gene: TRBV5-4; D gene: TRBD2; CDR3 protein: CASSPGLAVGTDTQYF; CDR3 DNA: TGTGCCAGCAGCCCGGGGCTAGCGGTGGGCACAGATACGCAGTATTTT
J gene: TRBJ1-6; clone size: NA; V gene: TRBV2; D gene: TRBD1; CDR3 protein: CASSAEGQGNSPLHF; CDR3 DNA: TGTGCCAGCAGTGCCGAGGGACAGGGGAATTCACCCCTCCACTTT
J gene: TRBJ2-3; clone size: NA; V gene: TRBV7-2; D gene: NA; CDR3 protein: CASSLRRGADTQYF; CDR3 DNA: TGTGCCAGCAGCTTACGCCGAGGGGCAGATACGCAGTATTTT
J gene: TRBJ2-1; clone size: many; V gene: TRBV24-1; D gene: TRBD2; CDR3 protein: CATSDASGSSYNEQFF; CDR3 DNA: TGTGCCACCAGTGATGCAAGCGGGAGCTCCTACAATGAGCAGTTCTTC
J gene: TRBJ1-1; clone size: NA; V gene: TRBV6-2/TRBV6-3; D gene: TRBD1; CDR3 protein: CASSSSGTGWTEAFF; CDR3 DNA: TGTGCCAGCAGCTCCTCAGGGACAGGGTGGACTGAAGCTTTCTTT
J gene: TRBJ2-2; clone size: NA; V gene: TRBV7-6; D gene: NA; CDR3 protein: CASSLLQGTGELFF; CDR3 DNA: TGTGCCAGCAGCTTACTACAAGGGACCGGGGAGCTGTTTTTT
J gene: TRBJ2-5; clone size: few; V gene: TRBV4-1; D gene: NA; CDR3 protein: CASSRYRGSGETQYF; CDR3 DNA: TGCGCCAGCAGCCGATACAGGGGAAGCGGGGAGACCCAGTACTTC
J gene: TRBJ2-1; clone size: NA; V gene: TRBV11-2; D gene: NA; CDR3 protein: CASSLTWGNEQFF; CDR3 DNA: TGTGCCAGCAGCCTAACCTGGGGCAATGAGCAGTTCTTC
J gene: TRBJ1-5; clone size: NA; V gene: TRBV4-1; D gene: TRBD1; CDR3 protein: CASSQAQGREPQHF; CDR3 DNA: TGCGCCAGCAGCCAAGCACAGGGGCGGGAGCCCCAGCATTTT
J gene: TRBJ1-6; clone size: few; V gene: TRBV7-2; D gene: NA; CDR3 protein: CASSFNNSPLHF; CDR3 DNA: TGTGCCAGCAGCTTCAATAATTCACCCCTCCACTTT
J gene: TRBJ2-7; clone size: NA; V gene: TRBV7-4; D gene: TRBD1; CDR3 protein: CASSSLSGQGSYEQYF; CDR3 DNA: TGTGCCAGCAGCTCGCTAAGTGGACAGGGCTCCTACGAGCAGTACTTC
J gene: TRBJ1-3; clone size: few; V gene: TRBV11-2; D gene: NA; CDR3 protein: CASSFFQGSGNTIYF; CDR3 DNA: TGTGCCAGCAGCTTCTTTCAGGGCTCTGGAAACACCATATATTTT
J gene: TRBJ2-1; clone size: few; V gene: TRBV7-2; D gene: NA; CDR3 protein: CASSLISVVGRNEQFF; CDR3 DNA: TGTGCCAGCAGCTTAATTTCGGTAGTGGGGCGCAATGAGCAGTTCTTC
J gene: TRBJ2-7; clone size: NA; V gene: TRBV20-1; D gene: TRBD2; CDR3 protein: CSAGTSGNSYEQYF; CDR3 DNA: TGCAGTGCTGGGACTAGCGGGAACTCCTACGAGCAGTACTTC
J gene: TRBJ2-1; clone size: few; V gene: TRBV11-2; D gene: NA; CDR3 protein: CASSSGQPPKEQFF; CDR3 DNA: TGTGCCAGCAGCTCCGGACAACCGCCCAAGGAGCAGTTCTTC
J gene: TRBJ1-2; clone size: few; V gene: TRBV6-5; D gene: NA; CDR3 protein: CASSYSGPRNYGYTF; CDR3 DNA: TGTGCCAGCAGTTACTCAGGGCCACGGAACTATGGCTACACCTTC
J gene: TRBJ2-5; clone size: few; V gene: TRBV7-2; D gene: NA; CDR3 protein: CASSLLAVGMGETQYF; CDR3 DNA: TGTGCCAGCAGCCTGCTAGCAGTCGGCATGGGGGAGACCCAGTACTTC
J gene: TRBJ2-3; clone size: NA; V gene: TRBV12-3/TRBV12-4; D gene: NA; CDR3 protein: CASSLFELSATDTQYF; CDR3 DNA: TGTGCCAGCAGTTTATTCGAACTCTCTGCCACAGATACGCAGTATTTT
J gene: TRBJ1-3; clone size: few; V gene: TRBV5-5; D gene: NA; CDR3 protein: CASSLNPGQANKYGNTIYF; CDR3 DNA: TGTGCCAGCAGCTTGAATCCGGGGCAGGCCAACAAATATGGAAACACCATATATTTT
J gene: TRBJ2-7; clone size: few; V gene: TRBV7-9; D gene: TRBD1; CDR3 protein: CASSLRGGTGVPYEQYF; CDR3 DNA: TGTGCCAGCAGCTTACGTGGTGGGACAGGGGTCCCCTACGAGCAGTACTTC
J gene: TRBJ1-2; clone size: few; V gene: TRBV19; D gene: NA; CDR3 protein: CASSTHGQILYGYTF; CDR3 DNA: TGTGCCAGTAGTACCCACGGACAGATACTATATGGCTACACCTTC